This T cell receptor beta chain came from a study of regulatory T cells in long-lasting Graves disease. Study as a whole: By definition, persistent Graves' disease involved antithyroid drugs for over 5 years alongside positive TSH receptor antibodies. General study results and limits: Fewer public clonotypes were shared by new patients (roughly 970) than by persistent patients (2,741).

V was cut by 4 bases and J by 0 bases, with 11 bases left in between. CDR1 and CDR2 (germline): SGDLS, YYNGEE. CDR3 length equals 15 residues. Arm-PCR of CDR3 regions and iRepertoire HTBI primers were used to build TCR beta libraries. Original processing methods: Samples revealed 50 to 70 TRBV and roughly 15 TRBJ segments. One entry per CDR3 protein, called by TCRdb with MiXCR from the multiplex PCR reads. What appears here as the V and J calls and clone size reflects TCRdb's work, not the paper's. This table has a few hundred thousand distinct CDR3 sequences, about 25% appearing once. This clonotype was seen a few times. The antigen remains undetermined. Time point in this sample: persistent/refractory GD, antithyroid drugs over 5 years with positive TRAb. PBMC RNA was the source of the TCR library.

Material: peripheral blood mononuclear cells (PBMCs), obtained when the disease was refractory, from a patient treated with antithyroid drugs. This clonotype originated in a female donor with Graves disease. This sequence joins TRBV9 and TRBJ2-4; tentatively, D is TRBD1 or TRBD2 (5 bases each). Here the CDR3 reads CASSPWDEAKNIQYF. In DNA, the CDR3 is TGTGCCAGCAGCCCCTGGGACGAAGCCAAAAACATTCAGTACTTC.